This is a list of T cell receptor beta chains from one sample in a study of T cell responses to AZD1222 COVID-19 vaccine. Method: immunoSEQ multiplex PCR; TCRdb's copy keeps in-frame clones and lacks some. The sample has some 170,000 clones; approximately 91% are singletons. The sequenced sample was peripheral blood, obtained on day 0 of AZD1222 vaccination. These receptor sequences come from an adult in good health. The CDR3 runs from the conserved cysteine through the conserved F or W. D genes are given only for firm matches. Expanded clones get a size class; other rows say once, few or many, or leave the size out.

V gene	J gene	clone size	D gene	CDR3 DNA	CDR3 protein
TRBV3-1/TRBV3-2	TRBJ2-7	.	TRBD2	TGTGCCAGCAGCCCTAATGAACCCGGACTAGCGGGAAAGTACGAGCAGTACTTC	CASSPNEPGLAGKYEQYF
TRBV10-3	TRBJ2-2	.	.	TGTGCCATCAGTGAAGTAACGAACACCGGGGAGCTGTTTTTT	CAISEVTNTGELFF
TRBV18	TRBJ1-5	.	TRBD1	TGTGCCAGCTCACTACAGGGGGCTAGCAATCAGCCCCAGCATTTT	CASSLQGASNQPQHF
TRBV10-1	TRBJ2-2	once	TRBD1	TGCGCCAGCAGCGATAAACGACAGGGGAACACCGGGGAGCTGTTTTTT	CASSDKRQGNTGELFF
TRBV3-1/TRBV3-2	TRBJ1-5	.	.	TGTGCCAGCAGCCCGTCTACCTGGGGTCAGCCCCAGCATTTT	CASSPSTWGQPQHF
TRBV5-8	TRBJ1-2	.	.	TGTGCCAGCAGCTTTTCCACTAACTATGGCTACACCTTC	CASSFSTNYGYTF
TRBV5-4	TRBJ1-1	.	TRBD1	TGTGCCAGCAGCTGGGGGGACAGCCGGAACACTGAAGCTTTCTTT	CASSWGDSRNTEAFF
TRBV4-2	TRBJ2-7	once	TRBD2	TGTGCCAGCAGCGTCAGTGGACTAGCGGGAGGAATCTCATCCGAGCAGTACTTC	CASSVSGLAGGISSEQYF
TRBV19	TRBJ1-4	.	.	TGTGCCAGTAGTATGAATACAGGGACTAATGAAAAACTGTTTTTT	CASSMNTGTNEKLFF
TRBV9	TRBJ2-7	.	.	TGTGCCAGCAGCGTAGAGGATGTGGGGACCGAGCAGTACTTC	CASSVEDVGTEQYF
TRBV6-5	TRBJ2-4	.	.	TGTGCCAGCAGTTACTCGCCCGAGGGGGACATTCAGTACTTC	CASSYSPEGDIQYF
TRBV19	TRBJ1-1	.	TRBD1	TGTGCCAGTAGTCCCAAGGGACAGAAAAACACTGAAGCTTTCTTT	CASSPKGQKNTEAFF
TRBV2	TRBJ1-5	once	.	TGTGCCAGCACCAAAGGGACAAGGGTTGGCAATCAGCCCCAGCATTTT	CASTKGTRVGNQPQHF
TRBV15	TRBJ1-4	.	.	TGTGCCACCAACAGCGGGGGCCAGGGTGAAAAACTGTTTTTT	CATNSGGQGEKLFF
TRBV4-3	TRBJ1-1	many	.	TGCGCCAGCAGCCAAGATTGGAGCCGAAACACTGAAGCTTTCTTT	CASSQDWSRNTEAFF
TRBV28	TRBJ2-7	few	.	TGTGCCAGCAGGTCGCAACCCGTAGGAGGGCTCGAGCAGTACTTC	CASRSQPVGGLEQYF
TRBV28	TRBJ2-5	.	.	TGTGCCAGCAGTTTATTAGGGATCGCGGGCCAAGAGACCCAGTACTTC	CASSLLGIAGQETQYF
TRBV15	TRBJ1-6	.	.	TGTGCCACCAGCAGGGACAGCACCTCCTATAATTCACCCCTCCACTTT	CATSRDSTSYNSPLHF
TRBV28	TRBJ1-6	.	TRBD1	TGTGCCAGCAGCACCCCGGGACAGGGGAATTCACCCCTCCACTTT	CASSTPGQGNSPLHF
TRBV30	TRBJ2-1	.	TRBD2	TGTGCCTGGAGTGTAAGCGGGAGGGCCGATGAGCAGTTCTTC	CAWSVSGRADEQFF
TRBV30	TRBJ2-2	once	.	TGTGCCTGGGGAATCGACGCCGCCGGGGAGCTGTTTTTT	CAWGIDAAGELFF
TRBV5-6	TRBJ2-7	.	TRBD2	TGTGCCAGCAGCTTGGTAGCGCTAGCGGGAGTCGAGCAGTACTTC	CASSLVALAGVEQYF
TRBV30	TRBJ1-1	.	TRBD1	TGTGCCTGGACCGCCCTTGAGACAGGGGGGTCACCTGAAGCTTTCTTT	CAWTALETGGSPEAFF
TRBV15	TRBJ1-2	.	.	TGTGCCACCAGCAGAGGATTTGGCAAAGACTACACCTTC	CATSRGFGKDYTF
TRBV5-1	TRBJ1-4	.	TRBD1	TGCGCCAGCAGCTTGGGCCCGAGGACAGGACCCAAAGAAAAACTGTTTTTT	CASSLGPRTGPKEKLFF
TRBV5-8	TRBJ2-5	once	TRBD1	TGTGCCAGCAGCTTGTTACAGGGGGTAGGGGAGACCCAGTACTTC	CASSLLQGVGETQYF
TRBV9	TRBJ1-3	.	.	TGTGCCAGCAGCGTAGGCAACTCTGGAAACACCATATATTTT	CASSVGNSGNTIYF
TRBV27	TRBJ2-5	.	TRBD1	TGTGCCAGCAGTTTGTTCCCGGGACAGGGGGCCCAGTACTTC	CASSLFPGQGAQYF
TRBV4-2	TRBJ1-6	.	.	TGTGCCAGCAGCCAAGATTTAGGGTCCGCTTATAATTCACCCCTCCACTTT	CASSQDLGSAYNSPLHF
TRBV11-2	TRBJ2-3	.	.	TGTGCCAGCAGTTACGAGGATACGCAGTATTTT	CASSYEDTQYF
TRBV7-3	TRBJ1-3	.	.	TGTGCCAGCAGCTTAAATCCCGGTCAGGGCATATATTTT	CASSLNPGQGIYF
TRBV19	TRBJ1-1	.	.	TGTGCCAGTACTAACGTAAACACTGAAGCTTTCTTT	CASTNVNTEAFF
TRBV15	TRBJ2-1	.	TRBD2	TGTGCCACCAGCAGACCCCCTAGCGGGGGATACAATGAGCAGTTCTTC	CATSRPPSGGYNEQFF
TRBV10-3	TRBJ2-1	once	TRBD2	TGTGCCATCCAAGGGGCCGGAAGTAGCGGGGGTATATACTACAATGAGCAGTTCTTC	CAIQGAGSSGGIYYNEQFF
TRBV30	TRBJ1-6	.	TRBD1	TGTGCCTGGAGCCAAGGACAGGCGCCGACACCCCTCCACTTT	CAWSQGQAPTPLHF
TRBV4-2	TRBJ1-2	.	.	TGTGCCAGCAGCCAAGAGACTTGGCAGGGTGGCTACACCTTC	CASSQETWQGGYTF
TRBV6-5	TRBJ1-1	.	TRBD1	TGTGCCAGCAGGAAGGGACAGGGGAACACTGAAGCTTTCTTT	CASRKGQGNTEAFF
TRBV18	TRBJ2-2	.	.	TGTGCCAGCTCCCCCGGGACACCGAACACCGGGGAGCTGTTTTTT	CASSPGTPNTGELFF
TRBV18	TRBJ1-5	.	TRBD1	TGTGCCAGCTCCCCCGACAGGGGGTTAAATCAGCCCCAGCATTTT	CASSPDRGLNQPQHF
TRBV3-1/TRBV3-2	TRBJ2-5	.	.	TGTGCCAGCAGCCAGAGGATGGGGATGGGGACCCAGTACTTC	CASSQRMGMGTQYF
TRBV24-1	TRBJ2-5	.	TRBD2	TGTGCCACCAGTGACCCAGGACTAGAATTGGAGACCCAGTACTTC	CATSDPGLELETQYF
TRBV28	TRBJ1-2	.	.	TGTGCCAGCAGGGGCGACAGGACGGACCTCCACCTCTACACCTTC	CASRGDRTDLHLYTF
TRBV27	TRBJ2-1	.	TRBD1	TGTGCCAGCAGTTTAGCCGGGACAGGAAGGAATGAGCAGTTCTTC	CASSLAGTGRNEQFF
TRBV3-1/TRBV3-2	TRBJ1-6	once	.	TGTGCCAGCAGCCCGGATTTGGCTAATTCACCCCTCCACTTT	CASSPDLANSPLHF
TRBV7-2	TRBJ2-7	.	TRBD1	TGTGCCAGCAGCTTAGTTACGGGACAGGGATCCTACGAGCAGTACTTC	CASSLVTGQGSYEQYF
TRBV28	TRBJ2-7	.	.	TGTGCCAGCAGTTCGACCTACGAGCAGTACTTC	CASSSTYEQYF
TRBV28	TRBJ1-2	.	TRBD1	TGTGCCAGTTCTCTTCCGGGACAGGGGAACTATGGCTACACCTTC	CASSLPGQGNYGYTF
TRBV19	TRBJ1-1	.	.	TGTGCCAGTAGTATAGGAGGGTTGAACACTGAAGCTTTCTTT	CASSIGGLNTEAFF
TRBV20-1	TRBJ2-1	.	TRBD2	TGCAGTGCTAGTCCTCTAGCGGGAGTTTACAATGAGCAGTTCTTC	CSASPLAGVYNEQFF